The 18 T cell receptor beta chains below come from one sample, sequenced in a study of blood T cell repertoires in COVID-19. Assay used: immunoSEQ multiplex PCR; TCRdb lists only in-frame clones, some missing. The sample carries tens of thousands of clones, around 82% recorded once. Sequenced input: peripheral blood. The source is a man aged 50-59 years with active or convalescent COVID-19.

This clone appeared a single time. This sequence joins TRBV7-2 and TRBJ1-6, with D maybe TRBD1 (5 bases). CDR3 size: 14 residues. CDR1 is SGHTA, CDR2 FQGNSA, per germline. Deletions cut 8 bases from V and 6 bases from J, with 14 bases between. The CDR3 bases are TGTGCCAGCGAACCCGGGGGACGTAATTCACCCCTCCACTTT. It yields the protein CASEPGGRNSPLHF.

This chain connects TRBV25-1 to TRBJ2-1, with 10 positions matching TRBD2. This CDR3 is 15 amino acids long. CDR1 and CDR2 (germline): MGHDK, SYGVNS. With V trimmed by 4 bases and J by 8 bases, 8 bases remained unmatched. CDR3 amino acids: CASSGGVAGGYEQFF. DNA of the CDR3: TGTGCCAGCAGTGGAGGGGTAGCGGGGGGATATGAGCAGTTCTTC.

The rearrangement uses TRBV19 and TRBJ2-3; TRBD2 aligns across 16 bases. The germline CDR1 and CDR2 sequences are LNHDA and SQIVND (reference sequence). Losses at the gene ends were 6 bases for V and 5 bases for J; bases not matched to a gene: 8. The CDR3 runs to 17 residues. The DNA of the CDR3 is TGTGCCAGTAGACGGGGACTAGCGGGGGGGCCGGGAGATACGCAGTATTTT. Its protein is CASRRGLAGGPGDTQYF. The full variable domain, its missing parts supplied by reference TRBV19 and TRBJ2-3, is DGGITQSPKYLFRKEGQNVTLSCEQNLNHDAMYWYRQDPGQGLRLIYYSQIVNDFQKGDIAEGYSVSREKKESFPLTVTSAQKNPTAFYLCASRRGLAGGPGDTQYFGPGTRLTVL.

The rearrangement uses TRBV28 and TRBJ2-5; possible D gene TRBD2, 6 bases. Trimming stripped 4 bases from V and 2 bases from J, with 8 bases between. This CDR3 spans 13 amino acids. Germline V gene lookup returns CDR1 MDHEN and CDR2 SYDVKM. CDR3 sequence reads: CASSSGVQETQYF. The CDR3 DNA sequence: TGTGCCAGCAGTTCGGGAGTTCAAGAGACCCAGTACTTC.

The chain links TRBV28 to TRBJ1-1; TRBD1 matches at 9 bases. CDR1 MDHEN and CDR2 SYDVKM come from the germline V gene. The trim removed 5 bases at V and 10 bases at J, leaving 8 bases unmatched. This CDR3 contains 13 residues. CDR3 nucleotides: TGTGCCAGCAGTCCGCAGGACAGGGGTCGAGCTTTCTTT. This encodes CASSPQDRGRAFF.

As for this clone: Because it lacks the conserved phenylalanine or tryptophan at the end, this CDR3 is likely a read error. No DNA is shown, since the ends of the CDR3 on it are uncertain; the CDR3 is the one TCRdb lists. The chain combines TRBV28 with TRBJ1-5; the D call TRBD1 from the table was never checked on the DNA. Germline-derived CDR1 and CDR2 are MDHEN and SYDVKM. Counting both end residues, the CDR3 totals 13 amino acids. The CDR3 loop reads CASSLGDRGPTVV.

The chain links TRBV5-1 to TRBJ2-7, with D perhaps matching TRBD1 (5 bases). V gave up 5 bases and J gave up 3 bases, with 6 bases separating them. The CDR3 totals 11 residues. Germline loops: CDR1 SGHRS, CDR2 YFSETQ. CDR3 nucleotides: TGCGCCAGCAGGACAGACTACGAGCAGTACTTC. It codes for CASRTDYEQYF.

This clone has only a few counts. The chain recombines TRBV2 with TRBJ1-6, with D maybe TRBD1 (5 bases). The CDR3 is 14 residues long. V shed 6 bases and J shed 5 bases, with 11 bases lying between them. Germline CDR1 SNHLY, CDR2 FYNNEI. The CDR3 region has the DNA TGTGCCAGCAGGGCGGGACGGGATAATTCACCCCTCCACTTT. Protein sequence: CASRAGRDNSPLHF.

The rearrangement links TRBV5-1 to TRBJ2-4, with TRBD2 as a possible D gene (5 bases). The CDR3 loop spans 13 amino acids. Trimming pared 0 bases from V and 9 bases from J, leaving 10 bases between. Per germline, CDR1 SGHRS and CDR2 YFSETQ. The CDR3 region is CASSLEAGGIQYF. CDR3 in DNA: TGCGCCAGCAGCTTGGAGGCGGGTGGCATTCAGTACTTC.

The rearrangement links TRBV25-1 to TRBJ2-2; tentative D call: TRBD1 (5 bases). The CDR3 is 17 amino acids. V dropped 4 bases and J dropped 6 bases, with 21 bases sitting between them. CDR1 and CDR2 from the germline V gene are MGHDK and SYGVNS. The DNA of the CDR3 is TGTGCCAGCAGTGTCATAACAGGTCATGGCTCACCCGGGGAGCTGTTTTTT. This gives the protein CASSVITGHGSPGELFF.

V usage is TRBV13 and J usage is TRBJ2-1, with D hard to call. Per the germline V gene, CDR1 is PRHDT and CDR2 is FYEKMQ (reference sequence). The CDR3 runs 12 residues. The V end lost 6 bases, the J end lost 6 bases, and 9 bases lay between the germline ends. CDR3 amino acids: CASRRDTNEQFF. CDR3 coding DNA: TGTGCCAGCAGACGCGACACCAATGAGCAGTTCTTC.

V and J are TRBV28 and TRBJ2-3; D perhaps matches TRBD1 (6 bases). Germline CDR1 and CDR2: MDHEN and SYDVKM. The V gene lost 5 bases and the J gene lost 2 bases, with 17 bases spanning the gap. The CDR3 is made up of 16 amino acids. The DNA of the CDR3 is TGTGCCAGCAGTCCCCCCCTGACAGGTTACACAGATACGCAGTATTTT. Translation gives CASSPPLTGYTDTQYF.

The rearrangement joins TRBV19 to TRBJ2-2; D may be TRBD1 (6 bases). The CDR3 totals 15 residues. Germline V lookup: CDR1 LNHDA, CDR2 SQIVND (reference sequence). V lost 9 bases to trimming and J lost 1 base, with 15 bases between them. As DNA, the CDR3 is TGTGCCAGCGGTCCTCCGGGACAGAACACCGGGGAGCTGTTTTTT. Amino acid sequence: CASGPPGQNTGELFF.

J is TRBJ2-1 and V is TRBV7-9, with TRBD2 matching over 13 bases. V lost 1 base, J lost 9 bases, and 0 bases stayed unmatched. CDR3 length: 14 amino acids. Germline assignment: CDR1 SEHNR and CDR2 FQNEAQ (reference sequence). CDR3 bases: TGTGCCAGCAGCTTAGGGACTAGCGGGAGTGAGCAGTTCTTC. Its translation is CASSLGTSGSEQFF.

This chain links TRBV27 with TRBJ2-3, with a possible D match to TRBD2 (7 bases). CDR3 length: 14 amino acids. Trimming stripped 3 bases from V and 5 bases from J, with 12 bases between. CDR1 is MNHEY and CDR2 is SMNVEV in the germline V gene (reference sequence). This CDR3 is CASSFGGQLDTQYF. The CDR3 DNA reads as TGTGCCAGCAGTTTCGGGGGGCAGTTAGATACGCAGTATTTT.

The gene calls are TRBV3-1 (or the pseudogene TRBV3-2) and TRBJ2-5; D remains ambiguous. Germline-derived CDR1 and CDR2 are LGHDT and YNNKEL (reference sequence). The CDR3 contains 11 residues. V was pared by 4 bases and J by 13 bases, with 13 bases between. The CDR3 is CASSPATALYF. The CDR3 nucleotides are TGTGCCAGCAGCCCAGCGACGGCCCTGTACTTC.

This chain joins TRBV5-4 and TRBJ2-5, with 12 bases fitting TRBD2. Looked up from germline, CDR1 is SGHNT and CDR2 is YYREEE (reference sequence). J lost 5 bases, V lost 8 bases, and 7 bases had no gene match. CDR3 length: 14 amino acids. CDR3 coding DNA: TGTGCCAGTTTCCTAGCGGGGGGGGAGGAGACCCAGTACTTC. Its translation: CASFLAGGEETQYF.

V is TRBV5-8 and J is TRBJ2-2; D is perhaps TRBD2 (7 bases). The germline gives CDR1 SGHTS, CDR2 YDEGEE. This CDR3 has 15 residues. The V gene lost 4 bases and the J gene lost 4 bases, with 14 bases spanning the gap. CDR3 bases: TGTGCCAGCAGCGAGGGGGGGCGTCCCACCGGGGAGCTGTTTTTT. Protein sequence: CASSEGGRPTGELFF.